Given below is one T cell receptor (beta chain) in context. This sample was included in a study of blood T cell repertoires in COVID-19. Study as a whole: Specimens from acute and convalescent COVID-19 originated in the United States, Italy and Spain. PBMCs, B-cell-depleted T cells, or T cells provided the cDNA or gDNA that made up the material.

The CDR3 extends over 14 amino acids. V trimming: 1 base; J trimming: 13 bases; junction bases outside the gene matches: 12. In germline, CDR1 is SEHNR, CDR2 FQNEAQ (reference sequence). Original processing methods: Reference gene primer amplification in the assay estimated nucleated cell counts. The table came from immunoSEQ multiplex PCR; TCRdb's copy has only in-frame clones and leaves some out. V, J and clone size were drawn from that table, and D and trimming were deduced from the DNA. The data contain about 110,000 clones, 82% of them singletons. Sequenced: peripheral blood. V and J are TRBV7-9 and TRBJ1-2; TRBD1 matches 7 bases. This clonotype was sampled from a woman aged 60-75 years with acute or convalescent COVID-19. CDR3 amino acids: CASSLGGTALGGTF. In DNA form, the CDR3 reads TGTGCCAGCAGCTTAGGAGGGACAGCCCTCGGGGGCACCTTC.